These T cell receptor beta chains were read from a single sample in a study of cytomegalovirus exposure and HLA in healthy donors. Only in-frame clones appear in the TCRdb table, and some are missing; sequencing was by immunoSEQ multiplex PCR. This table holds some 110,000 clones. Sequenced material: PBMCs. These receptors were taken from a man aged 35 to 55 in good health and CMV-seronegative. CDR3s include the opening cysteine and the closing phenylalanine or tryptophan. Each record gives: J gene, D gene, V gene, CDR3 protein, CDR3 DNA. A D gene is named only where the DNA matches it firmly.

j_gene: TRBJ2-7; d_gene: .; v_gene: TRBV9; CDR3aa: CASSASGTPNEQYF; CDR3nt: TGTGCCAGCAGCGCCTCCGGGACTCCTAACGAGCAGTACTTC
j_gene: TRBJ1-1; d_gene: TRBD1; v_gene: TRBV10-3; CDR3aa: CAISESPRGETEAFF; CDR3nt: TGTGCCATCAGTGAGTCCCCCAGGGGGGAAACTGAAGCTTTCTTT
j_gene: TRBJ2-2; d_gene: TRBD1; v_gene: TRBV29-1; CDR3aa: CSGSRGLAGELFF; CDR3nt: TGCAGCGGAAGCAGGGGGCTGGCCGGGGAGCTGTTTTTT
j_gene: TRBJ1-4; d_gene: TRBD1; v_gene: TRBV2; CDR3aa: CASRRQGGNEKLFF; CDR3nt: TGTGCCAGCAGACGACAGGGAGGTAATGAAAAACTGTTTTTT
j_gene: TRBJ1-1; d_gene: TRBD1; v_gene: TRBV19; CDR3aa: CASSIWTGADKNTEAFF; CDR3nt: TGTGCCAGTAGTATTTGGACAGGGGCGGATAAGAACACTGAAGCTTTCTTT
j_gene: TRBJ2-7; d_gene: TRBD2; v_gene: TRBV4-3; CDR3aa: CASSQEATSGSPGEQYF; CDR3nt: TGCGCCAGCAGCCAAGAGGCGACTAGCGGGAGTCCGGGAGAGCAGTACTTC
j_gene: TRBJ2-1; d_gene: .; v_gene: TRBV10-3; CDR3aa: CAISDLARESSYNEQFF; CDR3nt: TGTGCCATCAGTGACCTTGCCCGGGAGAGCTCCTACAATGAGCAGTTCTTC
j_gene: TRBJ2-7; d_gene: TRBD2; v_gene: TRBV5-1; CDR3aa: CASSLVLAGTYEQYF; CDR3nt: TGCGCCAGCAGCTTGGTTCTAGCGGGTACCTACGAGCAGTACTTC
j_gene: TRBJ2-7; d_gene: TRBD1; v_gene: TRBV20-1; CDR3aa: CSLEGGGEQYF; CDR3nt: TGCAGCTTGGAAGGGGGCGGCGAGCAGTACTTC
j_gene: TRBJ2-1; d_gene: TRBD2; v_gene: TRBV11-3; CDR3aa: CASSLGVGGGHYNEQFF; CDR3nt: TGTGCCAGCAGCTTAGGGGTGGGCGGGGGGCACTACAATGAGCAGTTCTTC
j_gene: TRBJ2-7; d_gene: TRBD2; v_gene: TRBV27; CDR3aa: CASSLSPSGRYEQYF; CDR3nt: TGTGCCAGCAGTTTATCTCCTAGCGGGAGGTACGAGCAGTACTTC
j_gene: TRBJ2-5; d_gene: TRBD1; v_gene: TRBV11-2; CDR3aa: CASRFTGGQETQYF; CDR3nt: TGTGCCAGCAGGTTTACAGGGGGCCAAGAGACCCAGTACTTC
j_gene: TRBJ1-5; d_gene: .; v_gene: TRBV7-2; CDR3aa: CASSLALESNQPQHF; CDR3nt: TGTGCCAGCAGCTTAGCGTTGGAGAGCAATCAGCCCCAGCATTTT
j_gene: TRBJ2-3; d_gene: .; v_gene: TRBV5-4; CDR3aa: CASSLVPGIPSTDTQYF; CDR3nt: TGTGCCAGCAGCTTGGTACCGGGAATTCCTAGCACAGATACGCAGTATTTT
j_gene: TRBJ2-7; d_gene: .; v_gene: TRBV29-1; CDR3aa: CSVATGNHEQYF; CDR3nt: TGCAGCGTGGCGACAGGCAACCACGAGCAGTACTTC
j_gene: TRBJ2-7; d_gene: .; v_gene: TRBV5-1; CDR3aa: CASSFRTDSYEQYF; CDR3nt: TGCGCCAGCAGCTTTAGGACGGACTCCTACGAGCAGTACTTC
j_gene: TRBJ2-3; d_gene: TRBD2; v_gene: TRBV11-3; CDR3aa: CASSPSGGNTDTQYF; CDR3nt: TGTGCCAGCAGTCCGTCGGGGGGTAACACAGATACGCAGTATTTT
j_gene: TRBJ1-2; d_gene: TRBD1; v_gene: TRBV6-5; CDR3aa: CASRGQGGGYTF; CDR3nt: TGTGCCAGCAGGGGACAGGGAGGGGGCTACACCTTC
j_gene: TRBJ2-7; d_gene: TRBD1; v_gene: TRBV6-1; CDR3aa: CASTPRGPSSYEQYF; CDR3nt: TGTGCCAGCACCCCCAGGGGGCCAAGCTCCTACGAGCAGTACTTC
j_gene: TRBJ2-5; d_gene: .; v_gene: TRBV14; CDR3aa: CASSQAGHGGDRETQYF; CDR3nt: TGTGCCAGCAGCCAAGCGGGCCACGGGGGTGACCGAGAGACCCAGTACTTC
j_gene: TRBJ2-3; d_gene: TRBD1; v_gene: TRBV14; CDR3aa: CASSRAGQGTDTQYF; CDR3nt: TGTGCCAGCAGCCGCGCGGGACAGGGCACAGATACGCAGTATTTT
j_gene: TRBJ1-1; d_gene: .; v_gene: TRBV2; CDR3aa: CASSVLRSRTEAFF; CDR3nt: TGTGCCAGCAGTGTGCTCAGGTCCCGCACTGAAGCTTTCTTT
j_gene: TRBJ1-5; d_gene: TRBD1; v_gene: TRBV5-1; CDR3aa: CASSLGTGNNQPQHF; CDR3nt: TGCGCCAGCAGCTTGGGGACAGGGAACAATCAGCCCCAGCATTTT
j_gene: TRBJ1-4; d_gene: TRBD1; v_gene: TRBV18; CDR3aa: CASSPQDRVNWEKLFF; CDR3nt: TGTGCCAGCTCACCCCAGGACAGGGTGAATTGGGAAAAACTGTTTTTT
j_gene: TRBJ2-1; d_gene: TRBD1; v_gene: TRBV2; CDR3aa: CASSEDRGPPNEQFF; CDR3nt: TGTGCCAGCAGTGAAGACAGGGGGCCACCCAATGAGCAGTTCTTC
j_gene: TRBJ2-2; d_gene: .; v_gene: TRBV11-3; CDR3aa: CASSPRTGELFF; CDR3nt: TGTGCCAGCAGCCCTAGAACCGGGGAGCTGTTTTTT
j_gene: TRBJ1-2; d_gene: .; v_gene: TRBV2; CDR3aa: CASNLVLRNGYTF; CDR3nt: TGTGCCAGCAATCTCGTACTCCGTAATGGCTACACCTTC
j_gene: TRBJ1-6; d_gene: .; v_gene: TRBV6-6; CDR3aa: CASSSTVSYNSPLHF; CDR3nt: TGTGCCAGCAGTTCGACAGTAAGCTATAATTCACCCCTCCACTTT
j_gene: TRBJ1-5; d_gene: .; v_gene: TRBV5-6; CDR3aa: CASSFQGTNQPQHF; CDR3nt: TGTGCCAGCAGCTTCCAGGGTACCAATCAGCCCCAGCATTTT
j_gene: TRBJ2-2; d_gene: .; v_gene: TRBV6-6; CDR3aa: CASSYGGGAVGELFF; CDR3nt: TGTGCCAGCAGTTACGGAGGGGGCGCGGTGGGGGAGCTGTTTTTT
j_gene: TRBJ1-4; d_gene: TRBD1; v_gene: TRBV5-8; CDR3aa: CASSLVDRGEKLFF; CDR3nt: TGTGCCAGCAGCTTGGTTGACAGGGGTGAAAAACTGTTTTTT
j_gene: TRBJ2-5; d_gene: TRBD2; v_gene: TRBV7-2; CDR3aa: CASSPRLADQETQYF; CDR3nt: TGTGCCAGCAGCCCAAGACTAGCGGACCAAGAGACCCAGTACTTC
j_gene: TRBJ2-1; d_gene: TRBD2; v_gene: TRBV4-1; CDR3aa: CASSQDPGAGAYNEQFF; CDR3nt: TGCGCCAGCAGCCAAGATCCGGGAGCGGGAGCCTACAATGAGCAGTTCTTC
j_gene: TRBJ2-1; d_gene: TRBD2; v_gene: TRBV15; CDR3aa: CATSRVLAGGLEQFF; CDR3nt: TGTGCCACCAGCAGAGTCCTAGCGGGAGGGCTCGAGCAGTTCTTC
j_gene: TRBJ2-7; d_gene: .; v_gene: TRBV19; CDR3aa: CASSIGLARYEQYF; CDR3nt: TGTGCCAGTAGTATCGGACTCGCTCGCTACGAGCAGTACTTC
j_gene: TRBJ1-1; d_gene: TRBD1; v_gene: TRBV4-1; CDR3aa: CASSRRVAGTGVYTEAFF; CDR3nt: TGCGCCAGCAGCCGAAGAGTAGCCGGGACAGGGGTCTACACTGAAGCTTTCTTT
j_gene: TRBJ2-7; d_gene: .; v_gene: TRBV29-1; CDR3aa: CSVEDAWGGRSYEQYF; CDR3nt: TGCAGCGTTGAAGATGCGTGGGGGGGCCGCTCCTACGAGCAGTACTTC
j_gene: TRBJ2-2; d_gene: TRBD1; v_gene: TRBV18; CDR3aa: CASSPYRGYTGELFF; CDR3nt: TGTGCCAGCTCACCTTACAGGGGATATACCGGGGAGCTGTTTTTT
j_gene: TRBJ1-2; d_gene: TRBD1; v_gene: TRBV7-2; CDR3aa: CASSSHPPERQGLFGYTF; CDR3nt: TGTGCCAGCAGCTCACACCCGCCCGAGAGACAGGGTTTGTTTGGCTACACCTTC
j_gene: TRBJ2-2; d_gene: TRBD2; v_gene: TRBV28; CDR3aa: CVSSPMPGLTKFTGELFF; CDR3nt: TGTGTCAGCAGTCCTATGCCGGGACTAACAAAGTTCACCGGGGAGCTGTTTTTT
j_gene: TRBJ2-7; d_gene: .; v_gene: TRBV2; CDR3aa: CATKISGLSHEQYF; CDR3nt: TGTGCCACCAAGATTAGCGGTCTCTCCCACGAGCAGTACTTC
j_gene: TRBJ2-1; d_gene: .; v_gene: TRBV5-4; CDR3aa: CASSFLASNNEQFF; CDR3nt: TGTGCCAGCAGCTTCCTAGCCTCGAATAATGAGCAGTTCTTC
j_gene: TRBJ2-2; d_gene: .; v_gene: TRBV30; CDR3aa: CAWSVLGAPGRYTGELFF; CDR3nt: TGTGCCTGGAGTGTACTGGGTGCCCCAGGGAGGTACACCGGGGAGCTGTTTTTT
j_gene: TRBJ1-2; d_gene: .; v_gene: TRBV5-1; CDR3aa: CASKLNYGYTF; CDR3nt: TGCGCCAGCAAGCTCAACTATGGCTACACCTTC
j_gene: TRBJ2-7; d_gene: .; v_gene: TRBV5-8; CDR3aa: CASTPMRDQYF; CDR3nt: TGTGCCAGCACCCCAATGAGGGATCAGTACTTC
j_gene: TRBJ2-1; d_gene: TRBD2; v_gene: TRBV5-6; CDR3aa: CASSHFSGGPRNEQFF; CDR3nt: TGTGCCAGCAGCCATTTTTCGGGAGGGCCTAGAAATGAGCAGTTCTTC
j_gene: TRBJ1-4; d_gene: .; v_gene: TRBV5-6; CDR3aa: CASSLAGRGFNEKLFF; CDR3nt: TGTGCCAGCAGCTTGGCTGGTCGGGGGTTTAATGAAAAACTGTTTTTT
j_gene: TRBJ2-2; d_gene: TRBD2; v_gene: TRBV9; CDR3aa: CASSPAGGTGELFF; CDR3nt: TGTGCCAGCAGCCCGGCGGGAGGGACCGGGGAGCTGTTTTTT